This paragraph reports one T cell receptor (beta chain). Antigen unknown. TCRdb passed the RT-PCR reads through MiXCR, listing each CDR3 protein once. Among over 750,000 distinct CDR3 sequences listed, around 21% were seen once. This specimen comes from a study of response to subunit inactivated influenza vaccine. The length of the CDR3 is 17 residues. Per the germline V gene, CDR1 is SEHNR and CDR2 is FQNEAQ (reference sequence). Trimming removed 2 bases at V and 0 bases at J, with 14 bases between. The study, taken as a whole, reports: Authors suggested seasonal influenza vaccinations each recruit few new T cells.

The V call is TRBV7-9, the J call TRBJ2-4; TRBD2 is a possible D gene (6 bases). The receptor's source is a middle-aged man who received an inactivated influenza vaccine. The specimen was PBMCs from blood, collected 5 days after vaccination. CDR3 DNA: TGTGCCAGCAGCTTAATACCGCCCGGGGGAGCCAAAAACATTCAGTACTTC. Its translation is CASSLIPPGGAKNIQYF.